A selection of T cell receptor beta chains follows, all from one sample in a study of cytomegalovirus exposure and HLA in healthy donors. Assay used: immunoSEQ multiplex PCR; TCRdb lists only in-frame clones, some missing. The data show over 120,000 clones, about nine tenths seen once. The sequencing sample was made of PBMCs. These receptors all stem from a woman in her 30s in good health and CMV-seropositive. Both conserved end residues are part of each CDR3. A D gene is named only where the DNA matches it firmly. The listing skips clone size in some rows; elsewhere it reads once, few, many or a size class.

abundance,v_gene,d_gene,j_gene,CDR3aa,CDR3nt
NA,TRBV18,NA,TRBJ2-6,CASSPLEAPPSGANVLTF,TGTGCCAGCTCACCACTGGAGGCACCCCCCTCTGGGGCCAACGTCCTGACTTTC
NA,TRBV2,NA,TRBJ2-5,CASIGQQETQYF,TGTGCCAGCATTGGGCAGCAAGAGACCCAGTACTTC
NA,TRBV28,TRBD2,TRBJ2-5,CASRLGTSGKETQYF,TGTGCCAGCAGGCTCGGGACTAGCGGGAAAGAGACCCAGTACTTC
NA,TRBV2,NA,TRBJ2-1,CATNRASYNEQFF,TGTGCCACCAACAGGGCATCCTACAATGAGCAGTTCTTC
NA,TRBV10-1,TRBD2,TRBJ2-7,CASSDGLVLWEQYF,TGCGCCAGCAGCGATGGACTAGTTCTCTGGGAGCAGTACTTC
NA,TRBV7-6,TRBD1,TRBJ1-1,CASSPGQDLNTEAFF,TGTGCCAGCAGCCCGGGACAGGACTTGAACACTGAAGCTTTCTTT
NA,TRBV25-1,NA,TRBJ1-2,CASSEVGDIRLGYGYTF,TGTGCCAGCAGTGAGGTAGGGGACATCAGGCTGGGCTATGGCTACACCTTC
NA,TRBV5-1,NA,TRBJ2-1,CASSFASGTDTFF,NA
once,TRBV6-1,TRBD1,TRBJ1-2,CASSESPDRGPGYTF,TGTGCCAGCAGTGAAAGTCCGGACAGGGGTCCTGGCTACACCTTC
few,TRBV27,TRBD1,TRBJ1-2,CASIAGTGVWGYTF,TGTGCCAGCATAGCCGGGACAGGGGTTTGGGGCTACACCTTC
NA,TRBV7-9,TRBD1,TRBJ1-2,CASSYRTGPNYGYTF,TGTGCCAGCAGCTACCGGACAGGGCCTAACTATGGCTACACCTTC
NA,TRBV6-6,TRBD2,TRBJ2-5,CASRGAGGRETQYF,TGTGCCAGCAGGGGAGCGGGAGGGCGGGAGACCCAGTACTTC
NA,TRBV5-1,NA,TRBJ2-6,CASRSSGANVLTF,TGCGCCAGCCGGAGCTCTGGGGCCAACGTCCTGACTTTC
NA,TRBV28,NA,TRBJ1-1,CASSLASREAFF,TGTGCCAGCAGTTTGGCATCCCGCGAAGCTTTCTTT
many,TRBV14,TRBD1,TRBJ1-2,CASSQQGGGYTF,TGTGCCAGCAGCCAACAGGGGGGAGGCTACACCTTC
NA,TRBV6-5,NA,TRBJ1-4,CASSTTSRAEKLFF,TGTGCCAGCTCGACGACCTCCCGAGCGGAAAAACTGTTTTTT
NA,TRBV5-1,TRBD1,TRBJ1-5,CASSPAGTANQPQHF,TGCGCCAGCAGCCCAGCAGGGACAGCTAATCAGCCCCAGCATTTT
NA,TRBV2,NA,TRBJ2-7,CASSVGGHSTYEQYF,TGTGCCAGCAGTGTCGGGGGGCATAGCACCTACGAGCAGTACTTC
NA,TRBV4-1,TRBD1,TRBJ1-2,CASSQDTTSTGDYGYTF,TGCGCCAGCAGCCAAGATACTACCTCGACAGGGGACTATGGCTACACCTTC
NA,TRBV5-6,TRBD1,TRBJ1-2,CASSPGQNYGYTF,TGTGCCAGCAGCCCGGGACAGAACTATGGCTACACCTTC
NA,TRBV6-1,NA,TRBJ1-5,CASTRSYSNQPQHF,TGTGCCAGCACAAGGAGTTATAGCAATCAGCCCCAGCATTTT
once,TRBV6-1,TRBD1,TRBJ1-5,CASSGPGGEGSPAGPQHF,TGTGCCAGCAGTGGGCCAGGGGGCGAAGGTTCACCAGCAGGGCCCCAGCATTTT
once,TRBV6-5,NA,TRBJ1-1,CASSYSRRGDTEAFF,TGTGCCAGCAGTTACTCGAGACGGGGGGACACTGAAGCTTTCTTT
NA,TRBV12-5,TRBD1,TRBJ2-3,CASRPQGADTQYF,TGTGCTAGCAGACCTCAGGGGGCAGATACGCAGTATTTT
NA,TRBV19,NA,TRBJ2-5,CASSVVADKETQYF,TGTGCCAGTAGTGTCGTAGCGGATAAAGAGACCCAGTACTTC
NA,TRBV29-1,TRBD2,TRBJ2-1,CSVVRRGGPNEQFF,TGCAGCGTTGTGCGGCGGGGGGGCCCGAATGAGCAGTTCTTC
NA,TRBV5-1,NA,TRBJ2-7,CASSLAAGKYEQYF,TGCGCCAGCAGCTTGGCCGCAGGCAAGTACGAGCAGTACTTC
NA,TRBV7-9,NA,TRBJ2-3,CASRFTTGRSTDTQYF,TGTGCCAGCAGGTTTACTACAGGGCGGAGCACAGATACGCAGTATTTT
NA,TRBV11-2,TRBD1,TRBJ2-7,CASSSITGGGYEQYF,TGTGCCAGCAGCTCAATCACAGGGGGCGGCTACGAGCAGTACTTC
NA,TRBV5-6,TRBD1,TRBJ2-5,CASSLLTGGQETQYF,TGTGCCAGCAGCTTACTGACAGGGGGGCAAGAGACCCAGTACTTC
NA,TRBV5-6,NA,TRBJ1-4,CASSLGTNEKLFF,TGTGCCAGCAGCCTCGGGACTAATGAAAAACTGTTTTTT
NA,TRBV2,TRBD2,TRBJ2-7,CASRRLAGTYEQYF,TGTGCCAGCAGGAGACTAGCGGGGACCTACGAGCAGTACTTC
NA,TRBV7-9,NA,TRBJ1-2,CASSSSRISSGYGYTF,TGTGCCAGCAGCTCCAGCCGGATTAGCAGCGGCTATGGCTACACCTTC
NA,TRBV27,TRBD1,TRBJ1-5,CASSSRQGGQPQHF,TGTGCCAGCAGTTCCCGACAGGGAGGTCAGCCCCAGCATTTT
NA,TRBV27,TRBD2,TRBJ2-1,CASSQRAGGLSSYNEQFF,TGTGCCAGCAGTCAAAGGGCGGGGGGGCTAAGCTCCTACAATGAGCAGTTCTTC